Following are 10 T cell receptor beta chains from one sample sequenced in a study of beta chain features in type 1 diabetes. Study outcomes and limitations: TCRB CDR3s were moderately but significantly shorter in Type 1 diabetes patients in all four CD4+ subsets.

Their specific antigens are unknown. Sequencing targeted expressed TCRB transcripts, as all isolated RNA had been reverse transcribed. The data were produced by immunoSEQ multiplex PCR, yet TCRdb's version contains in-frame clones alone and is incomplete. The table lists over 650,000 clones, over 12% of them singletons. What was sequenced was naive CD4+ T cells from blood. The source is a man aged 18-30 years with type 1 diabetes.

The sample holds a few counts of this clone. This chain joins TRBV11-3 and TRBJ1-1; D is unclear. The CDR3 length is 12 residues. Germline V gives CDR1 SGHNT, CDR2 YENEEA. V gave up 0 bases and J gave up 5 bases, with 4 bases separating them. CDR3 residues: CASSLDQTEAFF. In nucleotides, the CDR3 is TGTGCCAGCAGCTTAGACCAGACTGAAGCTTTCTTT.

Details on this clone: At one of its ends the junction is not consistent with the germline gene, which may arise from a read error. V and J are TRBV7-7 and TRBJ2-5; 7 nucleotides line up with TRBD1. CDR1 and CDR2 from the germline V gene are SSHAT and FNYEAQ (reference sequence). The CDR3 totals 13 residues. Here the CDR3 reads CASSLGTEETQYF. The CDR3 DNA reads as TGTGCTAGCAGCTTAGGGACAGAAGAGACCCAGTACTTC.

There are a few counts of this clone. V and J are TRBV5-1 and TRBJ2-3; a weak D match, TRBD2 (6 bases). The CDR3 length is 14 residues. The V gene's germline CDR1 is SGHRS and CDR2 YFSETQ. Trimming took off 4 bases at V and 6 bases at J, with 15 bases between the two ends. The CDR3 DNA is TGCGCCAGCAGCCCGGGACTCGCCCAGGATACGCAGTATTTT. Translated: CASSPGLAQDTQYF.

The chain carries TRBV2 and TRBJ2-1; no reliable D call. Deletions cut 5 bases from V and 10 bases from J, with 12 bases between. The CDR3 has 12 amino acids. Germline loops: CDR1 SNHLY, CDR2 FYNNEI. This CDR3 reads CASSTGSAEQFF. The CDR3 DNA sequence: TGTGCCAGCAGTACCGGGTCGGCGGAGCAGTTCTTC.

This chain connects TRBV19 to TRBJ1-1, with 7 bases identical to TRBD1. V shed 10 bases and J 1 base; nucleotides not matched to a gene: 6. CDR3 length: 13 amino acids. CDR1 LNHDA and CDR2 SQIVND come from the germline V gene (reference sequence). CDR3 sequence reads: CATSQGPNTEAFF. In DNA form, the CDR3 reads TGTGCCACCTCACAGGGGCCGAACACTGAAGCTTTCTTT.

This clone was seen only a few times. The same CDR3 arises from other DNA sequences in this sample as well. The chain combines TRBV10-3 with TRBJ2-5; 9 bases align to TRBD1. With V trimmed by 6 bases and J by 5 bases, 1 base remained unmatched. The germline gives CDR1 ENHRY, CDR2 SYGVKD. The CDR3 length is 12 residues. This CDR3 reads CAIRDRGETQYF. The CDR3 DNA sequence: TGTGCCATCAGAGACAGGGGGGAGACCCAGTACTTC.

The chain recombines TRBV6-5 with TRBJ1-5; D uncertain. V was cut by 5 bases and J by 0 bases, with 8 bases left in between. Per the germline V gene, CDR1 is MNHEY and CDR2 is SVGAGI. The CDR3 contains 14 residues. The CDR3 loop is CASSDRSSNQPQHF. Written as DNA, the CDR3 is TGTGCCAGCAGTGACCGAAGTAGCAATCAGCCCCAGCATTTT.

The rearrangement joins TRBV7-3 to TRBJ2-5; 10 bases map to TRBD2. Trimming cost V 4 bases and J 4 bases; bases outside gene matches: 6. The CDR3 totals 15 residues. Looked up from germline, CDR1 is SGHTA and CDR2 is FQGTGA. The CDR3 sequence: CASSSASGGAETQYF. In DNA, the CDR3 is TGTGCCAGCAGCTCCGCGAGCGGGGGGGCAGAGACCCAGTACTTC.

In this sample, this clone turned up a few times. The CDR3 DNA follows: TGTGCCAGCAGTGGACAGGGGACCCCGGTCACTGAAGCTTTCTTT. It is translated as CASSGQGTPVTEAFF. The chain has TRBV25-1 and TRBJ1-1, with TRBD1 matching over 8 bases. V was pared by 4 bases and J by 4 bases, with 8 bases of the junction left unmatched. This CDR3 region has 15 residues. Germline V gene lookup returns CDR1 MGHDK and CDR2 SYGVNS.

The chain carries TRBV28 and TRBJ2-6; weak D call: TRBD1 (5 bases). V lost 5 bases and J 4 bases, leaving 12 bases between the germline ends. There are 15 residues in the CDR3. Germline V gives CDR1 MDHEN, CDR2 SYDVKM. CDR3 loop: CASSPGFPGANVLTF. CDR3 DNA: TGTGCCAGCAGTCCAGGGTTTCCCGGGGCCAACGTCCTGACTTTC.